This TCR beta chain was retrieved from a study of OX40 agonist ivuxolimab in advanced cancers. Study-wide background: Age averaged about 62 years (range 23 to 79), and less than 85% were male.

The study's findings and limits: Which antigen the expanded peripheral T cells recognized is unknown. Some patients who did not respond also had low normalized T-cell clonal expansion.

The CDR3 extends over 14 amino acids. Looked up from germline, CDR1 is MRHNA and CDR2 is SNTAGT. The V end lost 4 bases, the J end lost 6 bases, and 14 bases lay between the germline ends. This clone was observed a handful of times. The antigen remains undetermined. Sequencing was performed with immunoSEQ multiplex PCR; in TCRdb, only in-frame clones are kept and a portion is missing. The sample contains roughly 53,000 clones, over 80% of which appear only once. Material: CD4+ or CD8+ T cells sorted from blood, obtained in a trial of the OX40 agonist ivuxolimab. The rearrangement uses TRBV6-4 and TRBJ2-3; D is possibly TRBD1 (6 bases). This receptor was obtained from an adult with an advanced solid tumor such as melanoma, head and neck, liver or kidney cancer. The CDR3 sequence: CASSVGGTPDTQYF. CDR3 coding DNA: TGTGCCAGCAGTGTTGGGGGCACCCCCGATACGCAGTATTTT.